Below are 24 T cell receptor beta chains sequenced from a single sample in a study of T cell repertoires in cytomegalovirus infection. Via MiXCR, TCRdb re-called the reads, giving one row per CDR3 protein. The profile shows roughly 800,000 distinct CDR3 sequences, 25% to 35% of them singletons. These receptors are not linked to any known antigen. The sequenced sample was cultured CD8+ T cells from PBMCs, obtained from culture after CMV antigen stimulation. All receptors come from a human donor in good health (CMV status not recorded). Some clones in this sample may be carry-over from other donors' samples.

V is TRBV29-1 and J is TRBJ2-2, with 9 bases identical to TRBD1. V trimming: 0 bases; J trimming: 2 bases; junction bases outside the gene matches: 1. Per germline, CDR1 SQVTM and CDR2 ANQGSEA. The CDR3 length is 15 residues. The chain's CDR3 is CSVEEGQGNTGELFF. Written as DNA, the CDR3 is TGCAGCGTTGAAGAGGGACAGGGAAACACCGGGGAGCTGTTTTTT.

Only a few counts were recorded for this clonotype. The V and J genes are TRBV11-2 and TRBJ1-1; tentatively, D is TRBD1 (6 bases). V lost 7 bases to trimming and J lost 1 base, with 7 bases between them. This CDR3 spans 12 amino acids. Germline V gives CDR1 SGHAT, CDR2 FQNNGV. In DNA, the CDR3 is TGTGCCAGCACGGGACAGAACACTGAAGCTTTCTTT. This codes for CASTGQNTEAFF. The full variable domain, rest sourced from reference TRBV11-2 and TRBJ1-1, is EAGVAQSPRYKIIEKRQSVAFWCNPISGHATLYWYQQILGQGPKLLIQFQNNGVVDDSQLPKDRFSAERLKGVDSTLKIQPAKLEDSAVYLCASTGQNTEAFFGQGTRLTVV.

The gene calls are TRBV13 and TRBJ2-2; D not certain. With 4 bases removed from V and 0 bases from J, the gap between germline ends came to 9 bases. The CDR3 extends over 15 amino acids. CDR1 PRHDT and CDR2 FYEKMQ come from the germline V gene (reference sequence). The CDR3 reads CASSSVRSNTGELFF. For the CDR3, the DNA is TGTGCCAGCAGCTCCGTTCGATCGAACACCGGGGAGCTGTTTTTT.

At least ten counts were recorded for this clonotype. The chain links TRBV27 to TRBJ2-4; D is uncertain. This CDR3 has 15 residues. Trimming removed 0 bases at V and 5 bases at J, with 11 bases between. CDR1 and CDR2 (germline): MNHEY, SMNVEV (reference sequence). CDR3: CASSLSAYLENIQYF. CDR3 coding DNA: TGTGCCAGCAGTTTATCCGCCTACCTAGAAAACATTCAGTACTTC.

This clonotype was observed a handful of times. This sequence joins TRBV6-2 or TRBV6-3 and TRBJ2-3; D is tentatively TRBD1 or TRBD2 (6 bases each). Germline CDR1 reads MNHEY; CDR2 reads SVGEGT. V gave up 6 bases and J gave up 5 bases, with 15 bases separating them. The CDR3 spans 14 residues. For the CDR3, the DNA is TGTGCCAGCAGCCACCAGGGGCGGGAAGATACGCAGTATTTT. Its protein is CASSHQGREDTQYF.

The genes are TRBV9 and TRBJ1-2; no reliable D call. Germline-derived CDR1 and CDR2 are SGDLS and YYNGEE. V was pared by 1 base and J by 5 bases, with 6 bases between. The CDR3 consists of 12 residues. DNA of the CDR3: TGTGCCAGCAGCGTATTGCCGTATGGCTACACCTTC. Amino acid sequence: CASSVLPYGYTF. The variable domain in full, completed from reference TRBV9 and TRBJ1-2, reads DSGVTQTPKHLITATGQRVTLRCSPRSGDLSVYWYQQSLDQGLQFLIQYYNGEERAKGNILERFSAQQFPDLHSELNLSSLELGDSALYFCASSVLPYGYTFGSGTRLTVV.

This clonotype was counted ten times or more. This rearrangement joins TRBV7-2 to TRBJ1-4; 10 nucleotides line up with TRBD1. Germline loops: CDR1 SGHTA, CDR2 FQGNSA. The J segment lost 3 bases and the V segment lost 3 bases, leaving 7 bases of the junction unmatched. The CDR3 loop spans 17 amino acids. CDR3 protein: CASSFGQGGIANEKLFF. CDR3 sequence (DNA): TGTGCCAGCAGCTTCGGACAGGGGGGAATTGCTAATGAAAAACTGTTTTTT.

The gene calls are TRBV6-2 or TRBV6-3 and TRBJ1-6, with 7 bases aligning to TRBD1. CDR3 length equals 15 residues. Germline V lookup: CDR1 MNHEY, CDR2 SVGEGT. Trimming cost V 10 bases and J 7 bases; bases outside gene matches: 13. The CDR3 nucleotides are TGTGCCACGGGCCCACCGGGACAGAGAAATTCACCCCTCCACTTT. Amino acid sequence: CATGPPGQRNSPLHF.

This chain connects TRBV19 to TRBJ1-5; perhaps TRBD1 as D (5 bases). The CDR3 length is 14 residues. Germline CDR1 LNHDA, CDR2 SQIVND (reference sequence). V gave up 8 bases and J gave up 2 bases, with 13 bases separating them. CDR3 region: CASGLARGNQPQHF. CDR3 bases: TGTGCCAGTGGTCTGGCCAGGGGCAATCAGCCCCAGCATTTT.

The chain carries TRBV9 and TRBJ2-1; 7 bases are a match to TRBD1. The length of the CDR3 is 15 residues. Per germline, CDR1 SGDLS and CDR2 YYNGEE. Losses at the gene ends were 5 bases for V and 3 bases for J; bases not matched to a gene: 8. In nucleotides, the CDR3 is TGTGCCAGCAGTTCGCAGGGGGTAATCTACAATGAGCAGTTCTTC. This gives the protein CASSSQGVIYNEQFF.

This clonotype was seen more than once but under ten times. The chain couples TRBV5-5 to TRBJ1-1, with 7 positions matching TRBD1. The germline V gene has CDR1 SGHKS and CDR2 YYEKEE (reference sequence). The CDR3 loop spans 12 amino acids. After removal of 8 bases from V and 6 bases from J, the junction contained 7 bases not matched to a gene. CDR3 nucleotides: TGTGCCAGTCAGGGGGAAGGGTCTGAAGCTTTCTTT. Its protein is CASQGEGSEAFF.

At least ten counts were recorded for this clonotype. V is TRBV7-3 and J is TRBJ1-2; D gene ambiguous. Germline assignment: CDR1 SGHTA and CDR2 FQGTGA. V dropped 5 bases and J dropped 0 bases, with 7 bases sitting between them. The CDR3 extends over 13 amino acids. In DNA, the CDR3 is TGTGCCAGCAGCCTAAGGCCTAACTATGGCTACACCTTC. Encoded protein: CASSLRPNYGYTF.

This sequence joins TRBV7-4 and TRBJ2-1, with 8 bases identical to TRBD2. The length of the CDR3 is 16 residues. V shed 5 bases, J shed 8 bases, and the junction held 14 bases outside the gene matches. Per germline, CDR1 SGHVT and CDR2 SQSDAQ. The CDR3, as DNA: TGTGCCAGCAGCCGAGACGGGGGGGCCGGTCTGCATGAGCAGTTCTTC. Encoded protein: CASSRDGGAGLHEQFF. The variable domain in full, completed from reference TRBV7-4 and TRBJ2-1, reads GAGVSQSPRYKVAKRGRDVALRCDSISGHVTLYWYRQTLGQGSEVLTYSQSDAQRDKSGRPSGRFSAERPERSVSTLKIQRTEQGDSAVYLCASSRDGGAGLHEQFFGPGTRLTVL.

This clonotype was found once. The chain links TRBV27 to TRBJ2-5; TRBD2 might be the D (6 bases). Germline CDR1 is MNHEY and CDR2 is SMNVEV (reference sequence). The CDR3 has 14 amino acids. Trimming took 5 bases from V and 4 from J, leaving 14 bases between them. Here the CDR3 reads CASSPRARGETQYF. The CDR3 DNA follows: TGTGCCAGCAGTCCCAGGGCGCGGGGAGAGACCCAGTACTTC.

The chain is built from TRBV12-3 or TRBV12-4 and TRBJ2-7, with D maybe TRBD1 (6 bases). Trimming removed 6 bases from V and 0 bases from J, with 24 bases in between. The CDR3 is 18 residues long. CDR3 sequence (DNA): TGTGCCAGCAGCCGAGTCCCGGGACATAGGATCAGCTCCTACGAGCAGTACTTC. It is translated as CASSRVPGHRISSYEQYF.

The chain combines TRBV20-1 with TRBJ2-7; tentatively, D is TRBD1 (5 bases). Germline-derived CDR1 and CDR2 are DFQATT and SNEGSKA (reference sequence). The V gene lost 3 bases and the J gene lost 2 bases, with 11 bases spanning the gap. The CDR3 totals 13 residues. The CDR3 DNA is TGCAGTGCTAGGCCTGACAGAGCCTACGAGCAGTACTTC. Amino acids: CSARPDRAYEQYF.

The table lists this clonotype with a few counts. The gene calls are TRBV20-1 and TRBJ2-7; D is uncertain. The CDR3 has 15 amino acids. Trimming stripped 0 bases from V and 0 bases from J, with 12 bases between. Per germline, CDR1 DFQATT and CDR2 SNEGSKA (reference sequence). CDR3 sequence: CSARDTSRSSYEQYF. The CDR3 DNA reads TGCAGTGCTAGAGACACGTCAAGGAGCTCCTACGAGCAGTACTTC.

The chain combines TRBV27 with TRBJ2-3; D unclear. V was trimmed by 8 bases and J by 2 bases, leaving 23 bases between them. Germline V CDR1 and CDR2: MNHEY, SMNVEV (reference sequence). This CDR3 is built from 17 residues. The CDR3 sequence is CASGQPQVQTPTDTQYF. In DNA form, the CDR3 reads TGTGCCAGCGGTCAACCGCAGGTCCAAACCCCCACAGATACGCAGTATTTT.

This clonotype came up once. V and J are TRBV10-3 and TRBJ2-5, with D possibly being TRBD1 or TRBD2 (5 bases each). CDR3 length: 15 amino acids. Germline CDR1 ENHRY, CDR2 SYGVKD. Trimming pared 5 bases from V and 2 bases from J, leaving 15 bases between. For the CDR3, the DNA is TGTGCCATCAGTTCCCGGGACCCCCAACAAGAGACCCAGTACTTC. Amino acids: CAISSRDPQQETQYF.

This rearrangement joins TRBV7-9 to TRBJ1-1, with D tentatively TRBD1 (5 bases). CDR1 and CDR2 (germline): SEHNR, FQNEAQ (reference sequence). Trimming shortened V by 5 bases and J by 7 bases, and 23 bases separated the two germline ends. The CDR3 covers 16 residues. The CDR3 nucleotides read TGTGCCAGCAGCCACCCCCAGGGACGGCTAGATATTGAAGCTTTCTTT. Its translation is CASSHPQGRLDIEAFF.

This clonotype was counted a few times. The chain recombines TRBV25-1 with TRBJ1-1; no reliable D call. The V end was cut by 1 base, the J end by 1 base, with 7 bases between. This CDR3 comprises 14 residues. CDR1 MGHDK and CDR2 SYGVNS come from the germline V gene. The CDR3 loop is CASSEFLRNTEAFF. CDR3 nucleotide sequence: TGTGCCAGCAGTGAATTCCTCAGGAACACTGAAGCTTTCTTT.

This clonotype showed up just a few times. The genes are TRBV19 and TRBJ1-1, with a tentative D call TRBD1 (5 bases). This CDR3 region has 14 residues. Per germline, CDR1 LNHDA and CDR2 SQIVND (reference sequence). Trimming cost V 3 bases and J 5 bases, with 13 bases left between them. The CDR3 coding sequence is TGTGCCAGTAGTATCCCCCAGGGAAGGACTGAAGCTTTCTTT. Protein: CASSIPQGRTEAFF.

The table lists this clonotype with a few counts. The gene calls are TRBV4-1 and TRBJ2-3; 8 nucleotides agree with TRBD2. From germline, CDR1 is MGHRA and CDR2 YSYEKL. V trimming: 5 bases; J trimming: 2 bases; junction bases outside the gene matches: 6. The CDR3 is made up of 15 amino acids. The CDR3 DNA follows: TGCGCCAGCAGCGTACTAGCGGCCTTCACAGATACGCAGTATTTT. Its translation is CASSVLAAFTDTQYF.

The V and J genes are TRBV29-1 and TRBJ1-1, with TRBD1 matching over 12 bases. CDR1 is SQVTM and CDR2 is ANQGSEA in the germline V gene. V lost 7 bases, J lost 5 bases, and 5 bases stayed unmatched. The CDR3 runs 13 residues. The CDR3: CSAGTGGRTEAFF. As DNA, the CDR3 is TGCAGCGCGGGGACAGGGGGCCGGACTGAAGCTTTCTTT.